These 28 T cell receptor beta chains were sequenced from one sample in a study of T cell repertoires in cytomegalovirus infection. TCRdb ran MiXCR on the reads and lists one entry per CDR3 protein. Among roughly 140,000 distinct CDR3 sequences listed, around a quarter were seen once. Sequenced material: PBMCs. These TCRs come from a human donor in good health (CMV status not recorded). Some clones in this sample may be carry-over from other donors' samples.

The sample holds a few counts of this clonotype. The chain is built from TRBV7-3 and TRBJ1-6; TRBD1 matches 9 bases. Germline CDR1 reads SGHTA; CDR2 reads FQGTGA. The CDR3 sequence is 14 residues long. This CDR3 is CAASWTGVNSPLHF. Here the CDR3 DNA reads TGTGCAGCCTCGTGGACAGGGGTGAATTCACCCCTCCACTTT.

This rearrangement joins TRBV12-3 or TRBV12-4 to TRBJ1-5; D gene ambiguous. The V end was cut by 4 bases, the J end by 3 bases, with 16 bases between. The CDR3 extends over 16 amino acids. The CDR3 here is CASSSGLGPYNQPQHF. CDR3 DNA: TGTGCCAGCAGTTCGGGTTTAGGTCCATACAATCAGCCCCAGCATTTT.

J is TRBJ1-1 and V is TRBV4-1, with a possible D match to TRBD1 (6 bases). The CDR3 contains 15 residues. The V gene's germline CDR1 is MGHRA and CDR2 YSYEKL. Trimming shortened V by 1 base and J by 3 bases, and 12 bases separated the two germline ends. The CDR3 protein is CASSQVDGGYTEAFF. The CDR3 nucleotides read TGCGCCAGCAGCCAAGTGGACGGGGGCTACACTGAAGCTTTCTTT.

This clonotype has more than one count but fewer than ten. The V and J genes are TRBV19 and TRBJ1-5; D is possibly TRBD1 (5 bases). With 4 bases removed from V and 0 bases from J, the gap between germline ends came to 19 bases. Germline V gives CDR1 LNHDA, CDR2 SQIVND (reference sequence). The CDR3 has 18 amino acids. CDR3 amino acids: CASSSPEGRAYSNQPQHF. CDR3 DNA: TGTGCCAGTAGTAGCCCCGAGGGGAGGGCATATAGCAATCAGCCCCAGCATTTT.

The V and J genes are TRBV29-1 and TRBJ1-2; D is unclear. The CDR3 length is 9 residues. The germline gives CDR1 SQVTM, CDR2 ANQGSEA. V was pared by 2 bases and J by 7 bases, with 2 bases between. This CDR3 is CSVESGYTF. The CDR3 DNA reads as TGCAGCGTTGAAAGTGGCTACACCTTC. The full variable domain, in which reference TRBV29-1 and TRBJ1-2 provide the parts outside the CDR3, is SAVISQKPSRDICQRGTSLTIQCQVDSQVTMMFWYRQQPGQSLTLIATANQGSEATYESGFVIDKFPISRPNLTFSTLTVSNMSPEDSSIYLCSVESGYTFGSGTRLTVV.

In its sample, this clonotype was seen many times. This chain uses TRBV7-9 with TRBJ1-1; the D is unclear. The CDR3 has 12 residues. Between the trimmed V and J ends, which lost 2 bases and 8 bases, there was a span of 9 bases. CDR1 and CDR2 from the germline V gene are SEHNR and FQNEAQ (reference sequence). The CDR3 sequence is CASSLTVFEAFF. Written as DNA, the CDR3 is TGTGCCAGCAGCTTAACAGTTTTCGAAGCTTTCTTT. Full variable domain (outside the CDR3, taken from reference TRBV7-9 and TRBJ1-1): DTGVSQNPRHKITKRGQNVTFRCDPISEHNRLYWYRQTLGQGPEFLTYFQNEAQLEKSRLLSDRFSAERPKGSFSTLEIQRTEQGDSAMYLCASSLTVFEAFFGQGTRLTVV.

This clonotype appeared many times. The chain links TRBV11-2 to TRBJ1-1; 8 bases are shared with TRBD1. The CDR3 totals 14 residues. The trim removed 5 bases at V and 5 bases at J, leaving 7 bases unmatched. Germline loops: CDR1 SGHAT, CDR2 FQNNGV. The CDR3 DNA reads TGTGCCAGCAGCCCCATCGACAGGGGAACTGAAGCTTTCTTT. The encoded protein is CASSPIDRGTEAFF. Full variable domain (remainder filled in from reference TRBV11-2 and TRBJ1-1): EAGVAQSPRYKIIEKRQSVAFWCNPISGHATLYWYQQILGQGPKLLIQFQNNGVVDDSQLPKDRFSAERLKGVDSTLKIQPAKLEDSAVYLCASSPIDRGTEAFFGQGTRLTVV.

This clonotype was detected a few times. The chain couples TRBV28 to TRBJ1-5; a weak D match, TRBD1 (5 bases). The CDR3 is 13 amino acids. V was pared by 7 bases and J by 3 bases, with 10 bases between. Germline CDR1 is MDHEN and CDR2 is SYDVKM. The CDR3 loop is CASKEGLNQPQHF. As DNA, the CDR3 is TGTGCCAGCAAAGAGGGGCTCAATCAGCCCCAGCATTTT.

There are many counts of this clonotype. The gene calls are TRBV7-2 and TRBJ2-7, with 9 bases matching TRBD2. CDR1 is SGHTA and CDR2 is FQGNSA in the germline V gene. With 4 bases clipped from V and 0 bases from J, the junction kept 10 bases outside the gene matches. The CDR3 is 17 residues long. CDR3 coding DNA: TGTGCCAGCAGCTCCGGGGGGCTAGCGGGGCCCTCCTACGAGCAGTACTTC. Protein product: CASSSGGLAGPSYEQYF.

This chain connects TRBV2 to TRBJ2-1; TRBD2 might be the D (6 bases). In germline, CDR1 is SNHLY, CDR2 FYNNEI. This CDR3 is built from 19 residues. V dropped 4 bases and J dropped 4 bases, with 26 bases sitting between them. The CDR3 loop reads CASSADGFSRRVAYNEQFF. CDR3 nucleotide sequence: TGTGCCAGCAGTGCGGACGGTTTCTCCCGGAGGGTGGCTTACAATGAGCAGTTCTTC.

This clonotype was seen a few times. This chain uses TRBV7-9 with TRBJ2-4, with D perhaps matching TRBD1 (6 bases). The CDR3 runs 16 residues. V was trimmed by 5 bases and J by 0 bases, leaving 14 bases between them. CDR1 SEHNR and CDR2 FQNEAQ come from the germline V gene (reference sequence). CDR3 residues: CASSPPDSLAKNIQYF. The CDR3 nucleotides are TGTGCCAGCAGCCCCCCGGACAGTCTAGCCAAAAACATTCAGTACTTC.

This clonotype was observed at least ten times. This chain uses TRBV7-9 with TRBJ1-5, with a possible D match to TRBD1 (6 bases). This CDR3 has 12 amino acids. Trimming left V 7 bases short and J 9 bases short, with 13 bases between. Germline V CDR1 and CDR2: SEHNR, FQNEAQ (reference sequence). CDR3 sequence: CASTQGGRPQHF. DNA of the CDR3: TGTGCCAGCACCCAAGGGGGGAGGCCCCAGCATTTT.

This clonotype appeared a few times. This chain uses TRBV11-2 with TRBJ2-7; 7 nucleotides agree with TRBD1. CDR1 and CDR2 from the germline V gene are SGHAT and FQNNGV. J lost 5 bases, V lost 7 bases, and 5 bases had no gene match. The CDR3 loop spans 12 amino acids. In DNA, the CDR3 is TGTGCCAGCACCGACACAGGGGACGAGCAGTACTTC. This encodes CASTDTGDEQYF.

About this clonotype: One end of the junction fails to match germline, which may point to a read error. The V and J genes are TRBV11-2 and TRBJ2-3; D might be TRBD1 or TRBD2, each matching 5 bases. CDR1 and CDR2 (germline): SGHAT, FQNNGV. The length of the CDR3 is 13 residues. CDR3 DNA: TGTGCCAGCAGGTTAGGGACCCCAGATACGCAGTATTTT. This sequence encodes CASRLGTPDTQYF.

This clonotype was recorded a few times. The V gene is TRBV28, the J gene TRBJ2-1; perhaps TRBD2 as D (6 bases). The germline V gene has CDR1 MDHEN and CDR2 SYDVKM. This CDR3 is built from 12 residues. V lost 8 bases, J lost 15 bases, and 20 bases lay in between. Written as DNA, the CDR3 is TGTGCCAGCTTCCCTAGCGCGGGGAGCGGGTTCTTC. Translating gives CASFPSAGSGFF.

This clonotype has a handful of counts. J is TRBJ2-1 and V is TRBV6-5; 9 bases match TRBD2. Germline-derived CDR1 and CDR2 are MNHEY and SVGAGI. The CDR3 is 15 residues long. Germline trimming cut 2 bases from V and 7 bases from J; bases unmatched to any gene: 6. The CDR3 bases are TGTGCCAGCAGTTACGTGCGCGGGAGGGCGAATGAGCAGTTCTTC. Protein product: CASSYVRGRANEQFF.

The chain links TRBV5-1 to TRBJ2-3; D gene unclear. Between the trimmed V and J ends, which lost 2 bases and 0 bases, there was a span of 10 bases. Germline assignment: CDR1 SGHRS and CDR2 YFSETQ. The CDR3 length is 15 residues. CDR3 DNA sequence: TGCGCCAGCAGCTTCCTAAGTCCTAGCACAGATACGCAGTATTTT. This gives the protein CASSFLSPSTDTQYF.

A remark on this clonotype: A read error is possible here, since a much larger clone lies one base away. The V call is TRBV7-2, the J call TRBJ2-7; D may be TRBD1 or TRBD2 (6 bases each). The CDR3 contains 15 residues. The germline V and J ends were trimmed by 5 bases and 3 bases, with 17 bases remaining between them. Germline assignment: CDR1 SGHTA and CDR2 FQGNSA. CDR3: CASSPRGGTIYEQYF. The CDR3 DNA is TGTGCCAGCAGCCCTCGAGGGGGGACCATCTACGAGCAGTACTTC.

The rearrangement links TRBV19 to TRBJ2-1; D is ambiguous. Germline CDR1 reads LNHDA; CDR2 reads SQIVND (reference sequence). V was cut by 4 bases and J by 6 bases, with 7 bases left in between. The CDR3 runs 12 residues. The CDR3 region has the DNA TGTGCCAGTAGTACCCGACTCAATGAGCAGTTCTTC. Residues: CASSTRLNEQFF.

This clonotype was seen a few times. This chain uses TRBV7-8 with TRBJ1-5, with TRBD1 identical over 7 bases. With 5 bases clipped from V and 0 bases from J, the junction kept 7 bases outside the gene matches. The CDR3 totals 16 residues. The V gene's germline CDR1 is SGHVS and CDR2 FQNEAQ. The CDR3 bases are TGTGCCAGCAGCCCAGAAACAGGGGATAGCAATCAGCCCCAGCATTTT. It is translated as CASSPETGDSNQPQHF.

This chain's CDR3 is CASSLVPRGYGYTF. CDR3 coding DNA: TGTGCCAGCAGTTTAGTTCCCAGGGGCTATGGCTACACCTTC. This sequence joins TRBV28 and TRBJ1-2, with D possibly being TRBD1 (6 bases). The CDR3 totals 14 residues. CDR1 is MDHEN and CDR2 is SYDVKM in the germline V gene. V was pared by 2 bases and J by 4 bases, with 11 bases between.

This clonotype has more than one count but fewer than ten. The chain joins TRBV7-6 to TRBJ1-3; unclear D gene. V lost 3 bases to trimming and J lost 4 bases, with 7 bases between them. The CDR3 spans 13 residues. From germline, CDR1 is SGHVS and CDR2 FNYEAQ. The CDR3 sequence: CASSLDRGNTIYF. The DNA for the CDR3 is TGTGCCAGCAGCTTGGACCGAGGAAACACCATATATTTT.

This clonotype was counted many times. The CDR3 nucleotides read TGTGCCAGCAGCTTAGCCCCAGGGAGCACTGAAGCTTTCTTT. This translates into CASSLAPGSTEAFF. The rearrangement links TRBV11-1 to TRBJ1-1; D is perhaps TRBD1 (5 bases). This CDR3 is built from 14 residues. Germline CDR1 and CDR2: SGHAT and FQDESV (reference sequence). Trimming shortened V by 0 bases and J by 4 bases, and 9 bases separated the two germline ends.

This clonotype has just one count. The chain uses TRBV18 and TRBJ2-1; TRBD2 agrees at 8 bases. Germline CDR1 and CDR2: KGHSH and LQKENI. The CDR3 consists of 15 residues. V lost 6 bases to trimming and J lost 5 bases; unmatched junction nucleotides: 9. The CDR3: CASSFQRGPNNEQFF. CDR3 nucleotides: TGTGCCAGCTCCTTTCAGCGGGGGCCGAACAATGAGCAGTTCTTC.

This clonotype was observed a handful of times. The chain recombines TRBV20-1 with TRBJ1-4, with 8 positions matching TRBD1. Germline trimming cut 0 bases from V and 8 bases from J; bases unmatched to any gene: 8. Germline CDR1 is DFQATT and CDR2 is SNEGSKA (reference sequence). This CDR3 is built from 15 residues. CDR3 residues: CSARDLRTGREKLFF. CDR3 nucleotides: TGCAGTGCTAGAGATCTTCGGACAGGGAGGGAAAAACTGTTTTTT.

This clonotype was counted between two and nine times. V and J are TRBV12-3 or TRBV12-4 and TRBJ2-1; 10 bases align to TRBD2. The CDR3 totals 17 residues. With V trimmed by 5 bases and J by 0 bases, 7 bases remained unmatched. In DNA form, the CDR3 reads TGTGCCAGCAGTCCTAGGACTAGCGGAGGCTCCTACAATGAGCAGTTCTTC. Its translation: CASSPRTSGGSYNEQFF.

This clonotype was seen more than once but under ten times. J is TRBJ2-7 and V is TRBV7-8, with a possible D match to TRBD2 (5 bases). The CDR3 consists of 15 residues. Trimming cost V 1 base and J 2 bases, with 12 bases left between them. Germline V gene data show CDR1 as SGHVS and CDR2 as FQNEAQ. CDR3 protein: CASSLGPSGTYEQYF. The CDR3 DNA sequence: TGTGCCAGCAGCTTAGGGCCCAGCGGAACCTACGAGCAGTACTTC.

This clonotype has more than one count but fewer than ten. The chain employs TRBV7-9 and TRBJ1-2; D not resolved. Trimming removed 3 bases at V and 9 bases at J, with 17 bases between. This CDR3 region has 14 residues. CDR1 is SEHNR, CDR2 FQNEAQ, per germline (reference sequence). The chain's CDR3 is CASSLAQALGSYTF. The CDR3 DNA is TGTGCCAGCAGCTTGGCTCAGGCCCTGGGGAGCTACACCTTC.